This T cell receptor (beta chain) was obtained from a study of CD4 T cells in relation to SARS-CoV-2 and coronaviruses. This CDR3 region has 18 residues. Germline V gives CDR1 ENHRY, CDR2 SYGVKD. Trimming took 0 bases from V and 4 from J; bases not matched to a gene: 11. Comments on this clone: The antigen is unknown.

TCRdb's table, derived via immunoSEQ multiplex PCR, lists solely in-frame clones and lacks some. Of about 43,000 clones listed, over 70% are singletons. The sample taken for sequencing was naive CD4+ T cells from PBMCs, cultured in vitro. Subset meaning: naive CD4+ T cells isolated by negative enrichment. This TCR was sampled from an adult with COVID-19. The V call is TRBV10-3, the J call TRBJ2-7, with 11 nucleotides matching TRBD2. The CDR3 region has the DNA TGTGCCATCAGTGAGTCGATTGCTAGCGGGAGGTCGTTGTACGAGCAGTACTTC. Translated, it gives CAISESIASGRSLYEQYF.